One T cell receptor beta chain is described in this entry. These data are taken from a study of OX40 agonist ivuxolimab in advanced cancers. V was clipped by 5 bases and J by 6 bases; unmatched bases: 9. The CDR3 is made up of 14 amino acids. Germline CDR1 is SGHAT and CDR2 is FQNNGV. Libraries were prepared by immunoSEQ multiplex PCR; TCRdb keeps only in-frame clonotypes and omits some of them. The sample gives tens of thousands of clones, about 94% of which show up once; less than 20% is in the top ten. The receptor comes from an adult with an advanced solid tumor such as melanoma, head and neck, liver or kidney cancer. The sample was CD4+ or CD8+ T cells sorted from blood, taken in a trial of the OX40 agonist ivuxolimab. The gene calls are TRBV11-2 and TRBJ1-2; 7 bases line up with TRBD1. CDR3 residues: CASSTRQGRHGYTF. The CDR3 nucleotides are TGTGCCAGCAGCACCCGACAGGGTAGGCATGGCTACACCTTC. Full variable domain (remainder filled in from reference TRBV11-2 and TRBJ1-2): EAGVAQSPRYKIIEKRQSVAFWCNPISGHATLYWYQQILGQGPKLLIQFQNNGVVDDSQLPKDRFSAERLKGVDSTLKIQPAKLEDSAVYLCASSTRQGRHGYTFGSGTRLTVV.